This T cell receptor (beta chain) is drawn from a study of T cell changes during pregnancy in multiple sclerosis. With V trimmed by 5 bases and J by 5 bases, 10 bases remained unmatched. CDR3 length equals 15 residues. Germline CDR1 and CDR2: SGHTA and FQGNSA. The data were produced by immunoSEQ multiplex PCR, yet TCRdb's version contains in-frame clones alone and is incomplete. The sample holds 30,000 to 40,000 clones, 88% seen once. The source material was CD8+ T cells from peripheral blood mononuclear cells, sampled in the third trimester of pregnancy. The receptor was derived from a female donor with multiple sclerosis, enrolled in a pregnancy study. This rearrangement joins TRBV7-2 to TRBJ2-5; 8 nucleotides line up with TRBD1. The CDR3 spells CASSVLTGEFETQYF. The CDR3 coding sequence is TGTGCCAGCAGCGTATTGACAGGGGAGTTCGAGACCCAGTACTTC.